A selection of T cell receptor beta chains follows, all from one sample in a study of OX40 agonist ivuxolimab in advanced cancers. Here immunoSEQ multiplex PCR was the method, and the copy in TCRdb shows in-frame clones only, minus some. The repertoire consists of tens of thousands of clones, with around 87% occurring once and the leading ten covering about 1%. The source was CD4+ or CD8+ T cells sorted from blood, collected in a trial of the OX40 agonist ivuxolimab. These receptors were collected from an adult with an advanced solid tumor such as melanoma, head and neck, liver or kidney cancer. CDR3s include the opening cysteine and the closing phenylalanine or tryptophan. A D gene is named only where the DNA matches it firmly. Size values are once, few and many counts, or a class for expanded clones, and some rows have none.

>TRBV28|TRBJ1-5|NA|NA
CASRGGSNQPQHF
TGTGCCAGCAGGGGGGGGAGCAATCAGCCCCAGCATTTT
>TRBV2|TRBJ2-5|once|TRBD1
CASSEPGQGAETQYF
TGTGCCAGCAGTGAACCGGGACAGGGGGCAGAGACCCAGTACTTC
>TRBV7-3|TRBJ2-1|NA|NA
CASSLMANNEQFF
TGTGCCAGCAGCTTAATGGCAAACAATGAGCAGTTCTTC
>TRBV10-3|TRBJ2-7|once|TRBD2
CAISEGFSGRAYEQYF
TGTGCCATCAGTGAGGGTTTTAGCGGGAGGGCCTACGAGCAGTACTTC
>TRBV10-2|TRBJ1-4|NA|NA
CASSEPHKGPGEKLFF
TGCGCCAGCAGTGAGCCCCACAAGGGGCCTGGTGAAAAACTGTTTTTT
>TRBV28|TRBJ2-5|NA|NA
CASSLGETQYF
TGTGCCAGCAGTCTCGGGGAGACCCAGTACTTC
>TRBV7-9|TRBJ2-7|NA|TRBD1
CASSYQGAYEQYF
TGTGCCAGCAGCTACCAGGGGGCCTACGAGCAGTACTTC
>TRBV7-9|TRBJ2-3|NA|TRBD2
CASSPGSGGDTQYF
TGTGCCAGCAGCCCGGGCAGCGGGGGAGATACGCAGTATTTT
>TRBV6-6|TRBJ2-1|NA|NA
CASSRLDRGTYNEQFF
TGTGCCAGCAGTCGACTAGATCGGGGCACCTACAATGAGCAGTTCTTC
>TRBV18|TRBJ2-7|few|TRBD1
CASSPSRDREQYF
TGTGCCAGCTCCCCGTCCCGGGACAGGGAGCAGTACTTC
>TRBV27|TRBJ2-7|once|NA
CASSFGRDLPYEQYF
TGTGCCAGCAGTTTTGGGCGGGATCTTCCCTACGAGCAGTACTTC
>TRBV28|TRBJ1-1|NA|NA
CASSLLGNEAFF
TGTGCCAGCAGTTTATTGGGGAATGAAGCTTTCTTT
>TRBV5-1|TRBJ2-5|once|NA
CASSLYAGPLETQYF
TGCGCCAGCAGCTTGTACGCTGGCCCGTTAGAGACCCAGTACTTC
>TRBV6-5|TRBJ2-5|few|NA
CATGPTQETQYF
TGTGCCACAGGCCCCACCCAAGAGACCCAGTACTTC
>TRBV30|TRBJ2-3|NA|TRBD1
CAWSPNPGQGEYF
TGTGCCTGGAGTCCGAATCCGGGACAGGGGGAGTATTTT
>TRBV7-8|TRBJ1-1|NA|NA
CASSPRRGTEAFF
TGTGCCAGCAGCCCGAGAAGAGGGACTGAAGCTTTCTTT
>TRBV19|TRBJ2-1|NA|NA
CATSFGSRSYNEQFF
TGTGCCACCTCCTTCGGGAGTCGTTCCTACAATGAGCAGTTCTTC
>TRBV2|TRBJ1-5|NA|NA
CASRGGEGNQPQHF
TGTGCCAGCCGAGGCGGAGAAGGCAATCAGCCCCAGCATTTT
>TRBV27|TRBJ1-2|NA|NA
CASTARGNYGYTF
TGTGCCAGCACGGCACGGGGTAACTATGGCTACACCTTC
>TRBV6-1|TRBJ1-2|few|NA
CASSYSNYGYTF
TGTGCCAGCAGTTATTCTAACTATGGCTACACCTTC
>TRBV18|TRBJ2-5|NA|NA
CASSPGFQETQYF
TGTGCCAGCTCGCCGGGATTTCAAGAGACCCAGTACTTC
>TRBV19|TRBJ2-5|NA|NA
CASRPTRAQETQYF
TGTGCCAGTAGGCCTACTAGGGCCCAAGAGACCCAGTACTTC
>TRBV6-6|TRBJ2-7|NA|TRBD2
CASREGPYEQYF
TGTGCCAGCCGGGAGGGCCCGTACGAGCAGTACTTC
>TRBV5-6|TRBJ2-5|NA|TRBD1
CASSLTGGETQYF
TGTGCCAGCAGTTTAACAGGGGGAGAGACCCAGTACTTC
>TRBV28|TRBJ2-1|NA|TRBD1
CASSPLTGAGLQFF
TGTGCCAGCAGTCCCCTCACAGGGGCCGGATTGCAGTTCTTC
>TRBV4-1|TRBJ2-3|NA|TRBD2
CASSQAGGDTQYF
TGCGCCAGCAGCCAAGCGGGAGGGGATACGCAGTATTTT
>TRBV5-5|TRBJ1-5|NA|NA
CASSRPGPRESQPQHF
TGTGCCAGCAGCCGACCGGGACCGAGAGAAAGTCAGCCCCAGCATTTT
>TRBV7-9|TRBJ2-7|NA|TRBD1
CASREDRGKEQYF
TGTGCCAGCAGGGAAGACAGGGGAAAGGAGCAGTACTTC
>TRBV7-6|TRBJ1-1|NA|NA
CASSVEVDGGTEAFF
TGTGCCAGCAGCGTAGAGGTCGACGGGGGCACTGAAGCTTTCTTT
>TRBV4-2|TRBJ2-1|NA|TRBD2
CASSLSGGSHNEQFF
TGTGCCAGCAGCCTCTCGGGCGGGAGTCACAATGAGCAGTTCTTC
>TRBV19|TRBJ2-2|NA|NA
CASIRQMNTGELFF
TGTGCCAGTATACGACAGATGAACACCGGGGAGCTGTTTTTT
>TRBV6-5|TRBJ2-3|NA|NA
CASSSTFRTDTQYF
TGTGCCAGCAGTTCCACCTTTCGCACAGATACGCAGTATTTT
>TRBV23-1|TRBJ2-7|NA|TRBD1
CASSPGQGSHEQYF
TGCGCCAGCAGTCCCGGACAGGGATCCCACGAGCAGTACTTC
>TRBV4-1|TRBJ1-4|NA|NA
CASSQGGLANEKLFF
TGCGCCAGCAGCCAGGGAGGGCTAGCTAATGAAAAACTGTTTTTT
>TRBV4-2|TRBJ2-5|NA|TRBD1
CASSQADRGETQYF
TGTGCCAGCAGCCAAGCGGACAGGGGAGAGACCCAGTACTTC
>TRBV19|TRBJ2-1|NA|NA
CASSIPGLHDEQFF
TGTGCCAGTAGTATCCCTGGACTGCATGATGAGCAGTTCTTC
>TRBV29-1|TRBJ2-2|NA|NA
CSVATPTMLSGELFF
TGCAGCGTTGCGACCCCGACTATGTTGTCCGGGGAGCTGTTTTTT
>TRBV30|TRBJ1-1|NA|NA
CAWKYPGGDKTEAFF
TGTGCCTGGAAGTACCCCGGAGGGGATAAAACTGAAGCTTTCTTT
>TRBV18|TRBJ2-3|NA|NA
CASSPYRRGRGDTQYF
TGTGCCAGCTCACCCTATCGGAGGGGTAGGGGTGATACGCAGTATTTT
>TRBV7-3|TRBJ2-5|once|NA
CASSLTGITEAQYF
TGTGCCAGCAGCTTAACAGGGATTACGGAGGCCCAGTACTTC
>TRBV15|TRBJ2-6|NA|TRBD1
CATSRLAAGTGLTGANVLTF
TGTGCCACCAGCAGACTGGCGGCCGGGACAGGGTTGACTGGGGCCAACGTCCTGACTTTC
>TRBV5-1|TRBJ2-3|NA|TRBD2
CASSGKLAGNADTQYF
TGCGCCAGCAGCGGAAAACTAGCGGGAAATGCAGATACGCAGTATTTT
>TRBV5-1|TRBJ2-7|NA|TRBD1
CASSQTGGSYEQYF
TGCGCCAGCAGCCAGACAGGGGGCAGCTACGAGCAGTACTTC
>TRBV11-2|TRBJ2-2|NA|NA
CASREGGQPLSANTGELFF
TGTGCCAGCAGAGAAGGTGGACAACCCCTTTCAGCGAACACCGGGGAGCTGTTTTTT
>TRBV7-2|TRBJ2-3|NA|TRBD2
CASSKIAGGTTDTQYF
TGTGCCAGCAGCAAAATAGCGGGAGGGACGACAGATACGCAGTATTTT
>TRBV27|TRBJ2-7|NA|TRBD2
CASSLKLAAYEQYF
TGTGCCAGCAGTTTAAAACTAGCGGCCTACGAGCAGTACTTC
>TRBV18|TRBJ2-7|NA|TRBD2
CASSPSGGDYYEQYF
TGTGCCAGCTCACCATCGGGAGGGGATTACTACGAGCAGTACTTC